The present entry profiles one T cell receptor beta chain with its context. A far larger clone differs by one base, so this is likely a read error. This entry belongs to a study of regulatory T cells in long-lasting Graves disease. Time point: newly diagnosed GD, antithyroid drugs for less than 3 months. PBMC RNA served as the TCR library source. It was by American Thyroid Association guidelines that Graves' disease was diagnosed. According to the study, TCR beta libraries were built with iRepertoire HTBI primers and CDR3-region Arm-PCR. TCRdb used MiXCR to reprocess the multiplex PCR reads, holding one entry per CDR3 protein. The table records 500,000 or so distinct CDR3 sequences, 12% to 15% of them present only once. This CDR3 has 15 residues. V was clipped by 3 bases and J by 10 bases; unmatched bases: 6. Germline CDR1 MDHEN, CDR2 SYDVKM. These records were also assigned to another study, of T cells in Graves' hyperthyroidism and ophthalmopathy. From that second work: The study defined stable Graves' hyperthyroidism as no ophthalmopathy progression within 18 months. Subjects aged 18 to 65 presented with newly diagnosed hyperthyroidism of less than 2 months' duration. TCR CDR3 underwent first-round RT-PCR with the HTBI primer set.

V gene TRBV28 combines with J gene TRBJ2-1; 13 nucleotides align to TRBD2. The TCR originated in a woman aged 45-65 years with Graves disease. Here the sequenced sample was peripheral blood mononuclear cells (PBMCs), taken at new diagnosis, from a patient treated with antithyroid drugs. The CDR3 DNA follows: TGTGCCAGCAGTTTGGAACTAGCGGGAGGGTACGAGCAGTTCTTC. Protein: CASSLELAGGYEQFF.